Listed below are T cell receptor beta chains from one sample, sequenced in a study of blood T cell repertoires in COVID-19. The repertoire was sequenced with immunoSEQ multiplex PCR; TCRdb's copy has only in-frame clones and lacks some. The sample carries around 310,000 clones, 80% to 95% recorded once. Material: peripheral blood. The source of these receptors is a woman aged 25-40 years with COVID-19, enrolled during active disease. CDR3s include the opening cysteine and the closing phenylalanine or tryptophan. Fields, in order: CDR3 DNA, CDR3 protein, J gene, V gene, D gene, clone size. A D gene is named only where the DNA matches it firmly. Some rows mark clone size as missing; the rest say once, few, many or name a class of expanded clone.

CDR3 DNA: TGTGCCAGCAGCCGACAGGGCGAAGCTTTCTTT; CDR3 protein: CASSRQGEAFF; J gene: TRBJ1-1; V gene: TRBV6-5; D gene: TRBD1; clone size: NA
CDR3 DNA: TGCGCCAGCAGCTTGGTGCCGGCGGGAGGGTACTACGAGCAGTACTTC; CDR3 protein: CASSLVPAGGYYEQYF; J gene: TRBJ2-7; V gene: TRBV5-1; D gene: TRBD2; clone size: once
CDR3 DNA: TGTGCCAGCAGCAACTTACTTAGCGGGAGGGATACGCAGTATTTT; CDR3 protein: CASSNLLSGRDTQYF; J gene: TRBJ2-3; V gene: TRBV21-1; D gene: NA; clone size: NA
CDR3 DNA: TGTGCCAGCAGCCCCCTTGGTGTTTTTGGGGAGGGGGGAAATGAGCAGTTCTTC; CDR3 protein: CASSPLGVFGEGGNEQFF; J gene: TRBJ2-1; V gene: TRBV11-2; D gene: NA; clone size: NA
CDR3 DNA: TGTGCCAGCAGCCCTGGGACAGGGTCCTATGAGACCCAGTACTTC; CDR3 protein: CASSPGTGSYETQYF; J gene: TRBJ2-5; V gene: TRBV7-9; D gene: TRBD1; clone size: NA
CDR3 DNA: TGTGCCATCAGTGCAGGGGGTGGGAACACCGGGGAGCTGTTTTTT; CDR3 protein: CAISAGGGNTGELFF; J gene: TRBJ2-2; V gene: TRBV10-3; D gene: TRBD1; clone size: NA
CDR3 DNA: TGTGCCACCAGTGGCCCGGCAGGGCTGGAGGAGCAGTTCTTC; CDR3 protein: CATSGPAGLEEQFF; J gene: TRBJ2-1; V gene: TRBV24-1; D gene: NA; clone size: NA
CDR3 DNA: TGTGCCAGCAGCTTAGAAGACAGCGGCTACACCTTC; CDR3 protein: CASSLEDSGYTF; J gene: TRBJ1-2; V gene: TRBV11-2; D gene: NA; clone size: few
CDR3 DNA: TGTGCCTGGAGTGTACGTCAGGGCCCTGGCTACACCTTC; CDR3 protein: CAWSVRQGPGYTF; J gene: TRBJ1-2; V gene: TRBV30; D gene: NA; clone size: NA
CDR3 DNA: TGTGCCACCAGTGCCCTTACCGGGACAGGGGGCAGGGAGCAGTTCTTC; CDR3 protein: CATSALTGTGGREQFF; J gene: TRBJ2-1; V gene: TRBV24-1; D gene: TRBD1; clone size: once
CDR3 DNA: TGCGCCAGCATCTCCGGGACTAGCGGATACAATGAGCAGTTCTTC; CDR3 protein: CASISGTSGYNEQFF; J gene: TRBJ2-1; V gene: TRBV5-1; D gene: TRBD2; clone size: NA
CDR3 DNA: TGCGCCAGCAGCCTTCAGACTAGCGGCGCCTACGAGCAGTACTTC; CDR3 protein: CASSLQTSGAYEQYF; J gene: TRBJ2-7; V gene: TRBV4-3; D gene: TRBD2; clone size: NA
CDR3 DNA: TGTGCCAGTAGTACCCTTGCGGATCAGCCCCAGCATTTT; CDR3 protein: CASSTLADQPQHF; J gene: TRBJ1-5; V gene: TRBV19; D gene: NA; clone size: NA
CDR3 DNA: TGTGCCAGCGCTTTTAATGGGAACGGGAACCAGCCCCAGCATTTT; CDR3 protein: CASAFNGNGNQPQHF; J gene: TRBJ1-5; V gene: TRBV27; D gene: NA; clone size: NA
CDR3 DNA: TGCGCCAGCAGCTTGGGGGACAGGGCACCCAACACTGAAGCTTTCTTT; CDR3 protein: CASSLGDRAPNTEAFF; J gene: TRBJ1-1; V gene: TRBV5-1; D gene: TRBD1; clone size: NA
CDR3 DNA: TGTGCCAGCAGTTTTCAGGGCCCAGGGGAGCTGTTTTTT; CDR3 protein: CASSFQGPGELFF; J gene: TRBJ2-2; V gene: TRBV12-3/TRBV12-4; D gene: NA; clone size: NA
CDR3 DNA: TGCACCAGCAGCCCCGCCACGACTAGCGGGAGGTTGTATGAGCAGTTCTTC; CDR3 protein: CTSSPATTSGRLYEQFF; J gene: TRBJ2-1; V gene: TRBV1; D gene: NA; clone size: NA
CDR3 DNA: TGCGCCAGCAGCCAGTTAGGGACAGGGCACAACGAGCAGTACTTC; CDR3 protein: CASSQLGTGHNEQYF; J gene: TRBJ2-7; V gene: TRBV4-3; D gene: TRBD1; clone size: NA
CDR3 DNA: TGCGCCAGCAGCTTACAGGGGGGAGGAAACTATGGCTACACCTTC; CDR3 protein: CASSLQGGGNYGYTF; J gene: TRBJ1-2; V gene: TRBV5-1; D gene: TRBD1; clone size: NA
CDR3 DNA: TGTGCCAGCAGCTCACCCGCCGGGACAGGGGGCGCAGTCAAAAACATTCAGTACTTC; CDR3 protein: CASSSPAGTGGAVKNIQYF; J gene: TRBJ2-4; V gene: TRBV7-2; D gene: TRBD1; clone size: NA
CDR3 DNA: TGTGCCAGCAGCCTTCGTACGGGTACAGGGGGCACCGGGGAGCTGTTTTTT; CDR3 protein: CASSLRTGTGGTGELFF; J gene: TRBJ2-2; V gene: TRBV4-2; D gene: TRBD1; clone size: NA
CDR3 DNA: TGTGCCAGCAAGGGGGACAACTCCTACGAGCAGTACTTC; CDR3 protein: CASKGDNSYEQYF; J gene: TRBJ2-7; V gene: TRBV6-5; D gene: NA; clone size: NA
CDR3 DNA: TGTGCCAGCAGTCACCATACAGGGGGAGAGACCCAGTACTTC; CDR3 protein: CASSHHTGGETQYF; J gene: TRBJ2-5; V gene: TRBV6-5; D gene: TRBD1; clone size: NA
CDR3 DNA: TGTGCCAGCAGTGAACAAGCGCTCCGCACCGGGGAGCTGTTTTTT; CDR3 protein: CASSEQALRTGELFF; J gene: TRBJ2-2; V gene: TRBV6-4; D gene: NA; clone size: NA
CDR3 DNA: TGTGCCAGTAGGGTTACCACAGGGGGCGGAGGGGAGACCCAGTACTTC; CDR3 protein: CASRVTTGGGGETQYF; J gene: TRBJ2-5; V gene: TRBV19; D gene: TRBD1; clone size: NA
CDR3 DNA: TGTGCCAGCAGCTTCTACCTCCAGGCCTACAATGAGCAGTTCTTC; CDR3 protein: CASSFYLQAYNEQFF; J gene: TRBJ2-1; V gene: TRBV5-8; D gene: NA; clone size: NA
CDR3 DNA: TGTGCCAGCAGTTACGACTTAATGGGACAGCGGACTCAGCCCCAGCATTTT; CDR3 protein: CASSYDLMGQRTQPQHF; J gene: TRBJ1-5; V gene: TRBV6-2/TRBV6-3; D gene: TRBD1; clone size: few
CDR3 DNA: TGTGCCAGCAGCCGGGCCGGGACTTACTATGGCTACACCTTC; CDR3 protein: CASSRAGTYYGYTF; J gene: TRBJ1-2; V gene: TRBV4-2; D gene: NA; clone size: NA
CDR3 DNA: TGTGCCAGCAGTTTGGGACAGGGTTATTCACCCCTCCACTTT; CDR3 protein: CASSLGQGYSPLHF; J gene: TRBJ1-6; V gene: TRBV28; D gene: TRBD1; clone size: NA
CDR3 DNA: TGTGCCAGTGGCTTCTCTGGAAACACCATATATTTT; CDR3 protein: CASGFSGNTIYF; J gene: TRBJ1-3; V gene: TRBV19; D gene: NA; clone size: NA
CDR3 DNA: TGCGCCAGCAGCCAACATCCTTCCTGGGGGGGGGCGAAAGGCTACACCTTC; CDR3 protein: CASSQHPSWGGAKGYTF; J gene: TRBJ1-2; V gene: TRBV4-1; D gene: NA; clone size: NA
CDR3 DNA: TGCAGCGTTGAAGTAGTGGCGGGTGTACGGCGACTGAATGAAGCTTTCTTT; CDR3 protein: CSVEVVAGVRRLNEAFF; J gene: TRBJ1-1; V gene: TRBV29-1; D gene: NA; clone size: NA
CDR3 DNA: TGTGCCAGCAGTTACTCGACAGGGGGCCAAAACATTCAGTACTTC; CDR3 protein: CASSYSTGGQNIQYF; J gene: TRBJ2-4; V gene: TRBV6-5; D gene: TRBD1; clone size: NA
CDR3 DNA: TGCGCCAGCAGCTTCTTGACAGGCAACACTGAAGCTTTCTTT; CDR3 protein: CASSFLTGNTEAFF; J gene: TRBJ1-1; V gene: TRBV5-1; D gene: NA; clone size: NA
CDR3 DNA: TGTGCCAGCAGCTTGGTTAGGGGGAACACTGAAGCTTTCTTT; CDR3 protein: CASSLVRGNTEAFF; J gene: TRBJ1-1; V gene: TRBV5-6; D gene: NA; clone size: once
CDR3 DNA: TGTGCCAGCAGCTTGTTACTAGCCAAAAACATTCAGTACTTC; CDR3 protein: CASSLLLAKNIQYF; J gene: TRBJ2-4; V gene: TRBV5-6; D gene: NA; clone size: NA
CDR3 DNA: TGTGCCAGCAGTTTTACAGAGAACACTGAAGCTTTCTTT; CDR3 protein: CASSFTENTEAFF; J gene: TRBJ1-1; V gene: TRBV11-1; D gene: NA; clone size: NA
CDR3 DNA: TGTGCCAGCAGTCTCACAGGGGTTTACGAGCAGTACTTC; CDR3 protein: CASSLTGVYEQYF; J gene: TRBJ2-7; V gene: TRBV28; D gene: TRBD1; clone size: few
CDR3 DNA: TGTGCCATCAGTGGAGGACAGGTTGGGACTAGCGGGAGGCGCTACGAGCAGTACTTC; CDR3 protein: CAISGGQVGTSGRRYEQYF; J gene: TRBJ2-7; V gene: TRBV10-3; D gene: TRBD2; clone size: NA
CDR3 DNA: TGTGCCACCACCCCGACAGGCACTATGAACACTGAAGCTTTCTTT; CDR3 protein: CATTPTGTMNTEAFF; J gene: TRBJ1-1; V gene: TRBV6-5; D gene: NA; clone size: NA
CDR3 DNA: TGTGCCAGTAGGGCGGGAGGTCCCTCTACCAACACCGGGGAGCTGTTTTTT; CDR3 protein: CASRAGGPSTNTGELFF; J gene: TRBJ2-2; V gene: TRBV19; D gene: TRBD2; clone size: NA
CDR3 DNA: TGTGCCACCCGGGAACATTTGAACACTGAAGCTTTCTTT; CDR3 protein: CATREHLNTEAFF; J gene: TRBJ1-1; V gene: TRBV24-1; D gene: NA; clone size: NA
CDR3 DNA: TGTGCCAGCTTGGGACAGGGAGATGGCTACACCTTC; CDR3 protein: CASLGQGDGYTF; J gene: TRBJ1-2; V gene: TRBV18; D gene: TRBD1; clone size: NA
CDR3 DNA: TGTGCCAGCAGCTTCGAGGGCAGGTTTAATGAAAAACTGTTTTTT; CDR3 protein: CASSFEGRFNEKLFF; J gene: TRBJ1-4; V gene: TRBV5-8; D gene: NA; clone size: NA
CDR3 DNA: TGCGCCAGCAGCCAAGGTAGCGGGAGTAGAGAGACCCAGTACTTC; CDR3 protein: CASSQGSGSRETQYF; J gene: TRBJ2-5; V gene: TRBV4-1; D gene: TRBD2; clone size: NA
CDR3 DNA: TGTGCCAGCTCGACTCGACAGTACCCTAGGGATGGCTACACCTTC; CDR3 protein: CASSTRQYPRDGYTF; J gene: TRBJ1-2; V gene: TRBV18; D gene: NA; clone size: NA
CDR3 DNA: TGTGCCATCGAGGACAGGGGTTTAGAGAACACCGGGGAGCTGTTTTTT; CDR3 protein: CAIEDRGLENTGELFF; J gene: TRBJ2-2; V gene: TRBV2; D gene: TRBD1; clone size: once
CDR3 DNA: TGTGCCAGTAGTACCCCATCCGACAGGCGGTCCTATGGCTACACCTTC; CDR3 protein: CASSTPSDRRSYGYTF; J gene: TRBJ1-2; V gene: TRBV19; D gene: NA; clone size: NA
CDR3 DNA: TGTGCCAGCAGGACAGGGGGCTCGCGGGAGACCCAGTACTTC; CDR3 protein: CASRTGGSRETQYF; J gene: TRBJ2-5; V gene: TRBV6-5; D gene: TRBD1; clone size: once
CDR3 DNA: TGTGCCAGCAGCTTAGAGACAGCCCTAGGTTACGAGCAGTACTTC; CDR3 protein: CASSLETALGYEQYF; J gene: TRBJ2-7; V gene: TRBV7-9; D gene: NA; clone size: NA
CDR3 DNA: TGTGCCAGCCGTGACAGCTTCCAGTATGGCTACACCTTC; CDR3 protein: CASRDSFQYGYTF; J gene: TRBJ1-2; V gene: TRBV5-4; D gene: NA; clone size: NA
CDR3 DNA: TGTGCCAGCAGCTTAGGACTAGCGGGTAGGCAGTTCTTC; CDR3 protein: CASSLGLAGRQFF; J gene: TRBJ2-1; V gene: TRBV11-2; D gene: TRBD2; clone size: NA
CDR3 DNA: TGTGCCAGCAGCTTGGATAACAGGGGAGGCTATGGCTACACCTTC; CDR3 protein: CASSLDNRGGYGYTF; J gene: TRBJ1-2; V gene: TRBV5-6; D gene: TRBD1; clone size: NA